One sample yielded the 32 T cell receptor beta chains listed below, sequenced in a study of cytomegalovirus exposure and HLA in healthy donors. It was with 60 Vbeta and 13 Jbeta primers that the PCR ran. Only in-frame clones appear in the TCRdb table, and some are missing; sequencing was by immunoSEQ multiplex PCR. The table includes about 130,000 clones, roughly 84% detected once. The source material was PBMCs. These TCRs come from a woman younger than 30 in good health and CMV-seropositive.

The genes are TRBV27 and TRBJ2-7, with 8 bases fitting TRBD2. In germline, CDR1 is MNHEY, CDR2 SMNVEV (reference sequence). V shed 5 bases and J 1 base; nucleotides not matched to a gene: 7. The CDR3 length is 15 residues. CDR3 sequence reads: CASSATTSVSYEQYF. The CDR3 coding sequence is TGTGCCAGCAGTGCGACGACTAGCGTGTCCTACGAGCAGTACTTC.

This sequence joins TRBV30 and TRBJ2-1; D might be TRBD2 (7 bases). The germline V gene has CDR1 GTSNPN and CDR2 SVGIG (reference sequence). V lost 2 bases to trimming and J lost 8 bases, with 22 bases between them. The CDR3 runs 16 residues. This CDR3 reads CAWSLPLAGAGDEQFF. The CDR3 DNA reads as TGTGCCTGGAGTCTCCCCTTGGCGGGGGCGGGGGATGAGCAGTTCTTC.

This clone was found a few times. This chain links TRBV19 with TRBJ2-3; 10 nucleotides agree with TRBD2. CDR3 length: 16 residues. The V segment lost 3 bases and the J segment 5 bases; nucleotides outside the gene matches: 8. Germline loops: CDR1 LNHDA, CDR2 SQIVND (reference sequence). The CDR3 loop reads CASSIRSGGVGDTQYF. CDR3 nucleotide sequence: TGTGCCAGTAGTATTCGGAGCGGGGGGGTAGGAGATACGCAGTATTTT.

The genes are TRBV19 and TRBJ2-7; TRBD1 aligns across 10 bases. This CDR3 comprises 16 residues. Germline trimming cut 1 base from V and 3 bases from J; bases unmatched to any gene: 6. Looked up from germline, CDR1 is LNHDA and CDR2 is SQIVND (reference sequence). CDR3: CASSIGWGDRGYEQYF. CDR3 nucleotide sequence: TGTGCCAGTAGTATAGGTTGGGGGGACAGGGGCTACGAGCAGTACTTC.

This clone was counted only a few times. V and J are TRBV30 and TRBJ1-1; D is unclear. In germline, CDR1 is GTSNPN, CDR2 SVGIG (reference sequence). The V end was cut by 3 bases, the J end by 13 bases, with 15 bases between. This CDR3 comprises 11 residues. CDR3 bases: TGTGCCTGGAGATCCACCCCGGTGAGTTTCTTT. The encoded protein is CAWRSTPVSFF.

The V call is TRBV5-6, the J call TRBJ2-7, with 10 bases identical to TRBD1. The length of the CDR3 is 15 residues. In germline, CDR1 is SGHDT, CDR2 YYEEEE. Trimming cost V 1 base and J 7 bases; bases outside gene matches: 8. The chain's CDR3 is CASSLRQGAAEEQYF. The CDR3 DNA sequence: TGTGCCAGCAGCTTGAGACAGGGGGCGGCGGAGGAGCAGTACTTC.

The gene calls are TRBV7-8 and TRBJ1-1, with D possibly being TRBD1 (6 bases). Germline CDR1 and CDR2: SGHVS and FQNEAQ. The ends were cut back, 6 bases at V and 0 bases at J, with 14 bases in the middle. This CDR3 spans 15 amino acids. The CDR3 loop reads CASRPRTVLNTEAFF. The CDR3 DNA reads as TGTGCCAGCAGACCAAGGACAGTTCTGAACACTGAAGCTTTCTTT.

This clone appeared a few times. CDR3 in amino acids: CASSQGGHYEQYF. CDR3 coding DNA: TGTGCCAGCAGCCAAGGAGGGCACTACGAGCAGTACTTC. This sequence joins TRBV14 and TRBJ2-7; tentative D call: TRBD2 (5 bases). There are 13 residues in the CDR3. Germline CDR1 SGHDN, CDR2 FVKESK. V lost 1 base and J lost 3, with 7 bases in between.

This clone was counted between two and nine times. This chain connects TRBV5-1 to TRBJ1-1, with D possibly being TRBD1 (5 bases). Trimming removed 0 bases at V and 2 bases at J, with 11 bases between. The CDR3 is 15 residues long. Germline V gene sequence: CDR1 SGHRS, CDR2 YFSETQ. CDR3: CASSLVGHINTEAFF. DNA for the CDR3: TGCGCCAGCAGCTTGGTTGGACATATCAACACTGAAGCTTTCTTT. The variable domain in full, with the rest retrieved from reference TRBV5-1 and TRBJ1-1, is KAGVTQTPRYLIKTRGQQVTLSCSPISGHRSVSWYQQTPGQGLQFLFEYFSETQRNKGNFPGRFSGRQFSNSRSEMNVSTLELGDSALYLCASSLVGHINTEAFFGQGTRLTVV.

This rearrangement joins TRBV29-1 to TRBJ2-4; 9 nucleotides agree with TRBD1. The CDR3 sequence is 12 residues long. V lost 6 bases, J lost 8 bases, and 5 bases stayed unmatched. Germline V gene sequence: CDR1 SQVTM, CDR2 ANQGSEA. The CDR3 reads CSVHRGQDIQYF. The CDR3 DNA reads as TGCAGCGTCCACAGGGGGCAGGACATTCAGTACTTC.

The rearrangement links TRBV6-1 to TRBJ1-3, with 7 nucleotides matching TRBD1. CDR3 size: 15 residues. Per germline, CDR1 MNHNS and CDR2 SASEGT. Trimming took 7 bases from V and 3 from J; bases not matched to a gene: 9. In nucleotides, the CDR3 is TGTGCCAGCATGTTTCGGGGACAGAGTGGAAACACCATATATTTT. Translating gives CASMFRGQSGNTIYF.

The V gene is TRBV30, the J gene TRBJ2-6; a weak D match, TRBD2 (6 bases). The V end lost 0 bases, the J end lost 1 base, and 16 bases lay between the germline ends. This CDR3 has 18 amino acids. CDR1 is GTSNPN and CDR2 is SVGIG in the germline V gene (reference sequence). The CDR3 reads CAWSVGGGWKSGANVLTF. CDR3 coding DNA: TGTGCCTGGAGTGTGGGTGGGGGGTGGAAATCTGGGGCCAACGTCCTGACTTTC.

The rearrangement links TRBV25-1 to TRBJ2-1; 8 bases are shared with TRBD2. Germline CDR1 is MGHDK and CDR2 is SYGVNS. V lost 1 base and J lost 2; bases outside the gene matches: 10. The CDR3 has 18 amino acids. In DNA form, the CDR3 reads TGTGCCAGCAGTGAATCGCGGTCAGCGGGGGCCGCCTACAATGAGCAGTTCTTC. Translating it yields CASSESRSAGAAYNEQFF. Based on the CDR3 plus reference TRBV25-1 and TRBJ2-1, the full variable domain is EADIYQTPRYLVIGTGKKITLECSQTMGHDKMYWYQQDPGMELHLIHYSYGVNSTEKGDLSSESTVSRIRTEHFPLTLESARPSHTSQYLCASSESRSAGAAYNEQFFGPGTRLTVL.

The chain combines TRBV10-3 with TRBJ1-5; D may be TRBD1 (6 bases). The V gene's germline CDR1 is ENHRY and CDR2 SYGVKD. This CDR3 comprises 14 residues. The V gene lost 11 bases and the J gene lost 16 bases, with 30 bases spanning the gap. The CDR3 bases are TGTGCCTCAACGACAGGCGGCCCGTTCAGCCCCACACATTTT. Its protein product is CASTTGGPFSPTHF.

This clone appeared a single time. The chain links TRBV5-1 to TRBJ2-3; the match to TRBD2 covers 8 bases. CDR1 SGHRS and CDR2 YFSETQ come from the germline V gene. J gave up 0 bases and V 4 bases, and 4 bases lay outside the gene matches. The CDR3 loop spans 15 amino acids. CDR3 loop: CASSPGGGSTDTQYF. Written as DNA, the CDR3 is TGCGCCAGCAGCCCGGGGGGGGGAAGCACAGATACGCAGTATTTT. Based on the CDR3 plus reference TRBV5-1 and TRBJ2-3, the full variable domain is KAGVTQTPRYLIKTRGQQVTLSCSPISGHRSVSWYQQTPGQGLQFLFEYFSETQRNKGNFPGRFSGRQFSNSRSEMNVSTLELGDSALYLCASSPGGGSTDTQYFGPGTRLTVL.

This sequence joins TRBV6-5 and TRBJ2-7, with 10 positions matching TRBD1. Germline-derived CDR1 and CDR2 are MNHEY and SVGAGI. V trimming: 0 bases; J trimming: 6 bases; junction bases outside the gene matches: 5. The CDR3 has 15 amino acids. The CDR3 here is CASSYSGQGNFEQYF. In DNA form, the CDR3 reads TGTGCCAGCAGTTACTCGGGACAGGGGAATTTCGAGCAGTACTTC.

Here the CDR3 reads CAIRLDSTNTGELFF. For the CDR3, the DNA is TGTGCCATCAGACTAGACTCGACCAACACCGGGGAGCTGTTTTTT. The chain combines TRBV10-3 with TRBJ2-2; D perhaps matches TRBD2 (5 bases). This CDR3 has 15 amino acids. Trimming shortened V by 6 bases and J by 2 bases, and 13 bases separated the two germline ends. From germline, CDR1 is ENHRY and CDR2 SYGVKD.

This rearrangement joins TRBV7-9 to TRBJ2-4; perhaps TRBD2 as D (5 bases). This CDR3 spans 16 amino acids. Germline V gives CDR1 SEHNR, CDR2 FQNEAQ (reference sequence). V shed 0 bases and J shed 0 bases, with 9 bases lying between them. The DNA of the CDR3 is TGTGCCAGCAGCTTAGCTAGCGTCGAAGCCAAAAACATTCAGTACTTC. Its translation: CASSLASVEAKNIQYF.

V gene TRBV27 combines with J gene TRBJ2-1; D call uncertain. V shed 1 base and J shed 5 bases, with 9 bases lying between them. CDR1 MNHEY and CDR2 SMNVEV come from the germline V gene (reference sequence). The CDR3 length is 14 residues. The CDR3 protein is CASSLYRNNNEQFF. The CDR3 DNA reads TGTGCCAGCAGTTTATACAGAAATAACAATGAGCAGTTCTTC.

With respect to this clone: Germline is not matched at one junction end, which may reflect a read error. The gene calls are TRBV7-9 and TRBJ2-7; 8 nucleotides align to TRBD2. There are 17 residues in the CDR3. Germline assignment: CDR1 SEHNR and CDR2 FQNEAQ (reference sequence). CDR3 coding DNA: TGTTCCAGCAGCTTAGCGGATCGGGGGGGGCTGTGGTACGAGCAGTACTTC. Translated, it gives CSSSLADRGGLWYEQYF.

The chain is built from TRBV7-8 and TRBJ2-7, with TRBD1 matching over 7 bases. From germline, CDR1 is SGHVS and CDR2 FQNEAQ. The CDR3 length is 18 residues. V lost 4 bases and J lost 0; bases outside the gene matches: 15. In nucleotides, the CDR3 is TGTGCCAGCAGCTGGAATCCGACCGGGACAGCCAGCTCCTACGAGCAGTACTTC. Protein product: CASSWNPTGTASSYEQYF. Using reference TRBV7-8 and TRBJ2-7 for the parts outside the CDR3, the full variable domain is GAGVSQSPRYKVAKRGQDVALRCDPISGHVSLFWYQQALGQGPEFLTYFQNEAQLDKSGLPSDRFFAERPEGSVSTLKIQRTQQEDSAVYLCASSWNPTGTASSYEQYFGPGTRLTVT.

The genes are TRBV28 and TRBJ2-7, with 11 bases identical to TRBD2. Germline lookup yields CDR1 MDHEN and CDR2 SYDVKM. Trimming at V came to 8 bases and at J to 1 base, leaving 13 bases not matched to a gene. The length of the CDR3 is 17 residues. This CDR3 is CASLIAGGLVGSYEQYF. The CDR3 DNA reads TGTGCCAGCCTGATAGCGGGGGGGCTGGTCGGGTCCTACGAGCAGTACTTC.

V and J are TRBV19 and TRBJ2-5; tentatively, D is TRBD2 (5 bases). The CDR3 has 14 amino acids. CDR1 and CDR2 (germline): LNHDA, SQIVND (reference sequence). V lost 5 bases to trimming and J lost 1 base, with 11 bases between them. The CDR3 nucleotides are TGTGCCAGTAGTCGGGGAACGGCCCAAGAGACCCAGTACTTC. Translating it yields CASSRGTAQETQYF. Based on the CDR3 plus reference TRBV19 and TRBJ2-5, the full variable domain is DGGITQSPKYLFRKEGQNVTLSCEQNLNHDAMYWYRQDPGQGLRLIYYSQIVNDFQKGDIAEGYSVSREKKESFPLTVTSAQKNPTAFYLCASSRGTAQETQYFGPGTRLLVL.

As concerns this clone: In the same sample, other DNA sequences code for this CDR3. CDR3 protein: CASSLTGGNTEAFF. The CDR3 nucleotides are TGTGCCAGCAGCTTAACAGGAGGGAACACTGAAGCTTTCTTT. V is TRBV7-3 and J is TRBJ1-1, with D unresolved. The CDR3 totals 14 residues. The V and J ends lost 0 bases and 1 base respectively, with 6 bases between them. Germline-derived CDR1 and CDR2 are SGHTA and FQGTGA.

The chain carries TRBV28 and TRBJ1-5; D call uncertain. The germline gives CDR1 MDHEN, CDR2 SYDVKM. The CDR3 is made up of 14 amino acids. V was cut by 2 bases and J by 7 bases, with 12 bases left in between. CDR3: CASSLLQAVQPQHF. CDR3 DNA sequence: TGTGCCAGCAGTTTACTTCAGGCCGTCCAGCCCCAGCATTTT.

The chain combines TRBV5-1 with TRBJ2-3; possibly TRBD2 for D (5 bases). Germline V CDR1 and CDR2: SGHRS, YFSETQ. The V end lost 5 bases, the J end lost 3 bases, and 10 bases lay between the germline ends. The CDR3 consists of 13 residues. In nucleotides, the CDR3 is TGCGCCAGCAGGAGGGTATATACAGATACGCAGTATTTT. It specifies CASRRVYTDTQYF.

This clone showed up just once. In DNA, the CDR3 is TGTGCCAGCAGCTCCCCGACTAGCGGGGGGGCCTACAATGAGCAGTTCTTC. Translated, it gives CASSSPTSGGAYNEQFF. The rearrangement uses TRBV5-4 and TRBJ2-1; 14 positions agree with TRBD2. The CDR3 extends over 17 amino acids. Trimming took 3 bases from V and 2 from J; bases not matched to a gene: 4. The germline gives CDR1 SGHNT, CDR2 YYREEE (reference sequence). The complete variable domain, with remaining parts taken from reference TRBV5-4 and TRBJ2-1, reads ETGVTQSPTHLIKTRGQQVTLRCSSQSGHNTVSWYQQALGQGPQFIFQYYREEENGRGNFPPRFSGLQFPNYSSELNVNALELDDSALYLCASSSPTSGGAYNEQFFGPGTRLTVL.

The chain recombines TRBV14 with TRBJ1-1, with D perhaps TRBD1 (5 bases). Deletions cut 7 bases from V and 1 base from J, with 10 bases between. Germline V gene data show CDR1 as SGHDN and CDR2 as FVKESK. This CDR3 spans 13 amino acids. The CDR3 region is CASNTGKNTEAFF. The CDR3 bases are TGTGCCAGCAACACAGGCAAGAACACTGAAGCTTTCTTT.

The chain combines TRBV7-2 with TRBJ2-1; 8 bases align to TRBD2. The CDR3 length is 14 residues. The junction had 3 bases not matched to a gene; V was cut back by 4 bases and J by 4 bases. Germline loops: CDR1 SGHTA, CDR2 FQGNSA. The CDR3 coding sequence is TGTGCCAGCAGCTCGCCGGGGGGGTACAATGAGCAGTTCTTC. Translation gives CASSSPGGYNEQFF.

The chain couples TRBV14 to TRBJ2-7; 8 nucleotides match TRBD2. The CDR3 runs to 16 residues. CDR1 is SGHDN and CDR2 is FVKESK in the germline V gene. V trimming: 0 bases; J trimming: 7 bases; junction bases outside the gene matches: 11. The CDR3 protein is CASSQDRRGATYEQYF. For the CDR3, the DNA is TGTGCCAGCAGCCAAGATCGGCGGGGGGCTACTTATGAGCAGTACTTC.

In nucleotides, the CDR3 is TGTGCCTCAAATGAGGGGGCCCGGGGACCCCTCCACTTT. Translation: CASNEGARGPLHF. This rearrangement joins TRBV28 to TRBJ1-6, with TRBD1 matching over 7 bases. The ends lost 11 bases at V and 12 bases at J; junction bases unmatched: 13. The CDR3 length is 13 residues. The germline gives CDR1 MDHEN, CDR2 SYDVKM.

The V and J genes are TRBV5-1 and TRBJ2-1, with a weak D call TRBD1 (5 bases). Germline V lookup: CDR1 SGHRS, CDR2 YFSETQ. The CDR3 is 14 amino acids. With 6 bases removed from V and 4 bases from J, the gap between germline ends came to 14 bases. The CDR3 DNA reads TGCGCCAGCACCCCTTCACCAGGGTACAATGAGCAGTTCTTC. This codes for CASTPSPGYNEQFF.